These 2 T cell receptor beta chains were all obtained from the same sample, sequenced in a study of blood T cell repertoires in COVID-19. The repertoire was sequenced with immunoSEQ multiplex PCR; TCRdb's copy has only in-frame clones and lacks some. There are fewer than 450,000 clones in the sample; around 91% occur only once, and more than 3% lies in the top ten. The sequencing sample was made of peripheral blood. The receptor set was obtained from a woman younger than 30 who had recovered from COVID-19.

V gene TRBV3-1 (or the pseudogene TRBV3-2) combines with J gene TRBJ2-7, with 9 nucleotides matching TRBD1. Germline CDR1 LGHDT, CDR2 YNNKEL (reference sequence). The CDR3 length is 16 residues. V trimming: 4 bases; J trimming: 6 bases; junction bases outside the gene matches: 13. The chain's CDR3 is CASSLMTGTGPSEQYV. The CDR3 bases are TGTGCCAGCAGCCTAATGACCGGGACAGGGCCCAGCGAGCAGTACGTC.

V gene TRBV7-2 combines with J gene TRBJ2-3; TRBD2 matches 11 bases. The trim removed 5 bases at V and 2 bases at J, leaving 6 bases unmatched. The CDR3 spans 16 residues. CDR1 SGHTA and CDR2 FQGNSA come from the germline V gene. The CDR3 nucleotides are TGTGCCAGCAGCACCGGGACTAGCGGACTCACAGATACGCAGTATTTT. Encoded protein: CASSTGTSGLTDTQYF.